This T cell receptor beta chain appears in the sequencing data of a study of memory CD4+ T cells and cytomegalovirus serostatus. Study findings and constraints: The CMV-associated TCR signature appears largely within the CD4+ memory repertoire.

Single viable CD3+CD4+CD8-CD45RO+ cells were sorted as the memory CD4+ T cells. The germline V gene has CDR1 SNHLY and CDR2 FYNNEI. V was trimmed by 4 bases and J by 6 bases, leaving 10 bases between them. CDR3 size: 13 residues. This clone appeared a few times. Its antigen is as yet unknown. The protocol was immunoSEQ multiplex PCR, while the TCRdb copy is restricted to in-frame clones and leaves out a portion. The sample shows tens of thousands of clones, 82% of them seen only once. The V and J genes are TRBV2 and TRBJ1-5; tentatively, D is TRBD1 (6 bases). The specimen was memory CD4+ T cells from blood. This receptor was taken from an adult in good health and CMV-seronegative. Some clones in this sample may be carry-over from other donors' samples. CDR3 residues: CASSARGSQPQHF. CDR3 bases: TGTGCCAGCAGTGCCAGGGGAAGTCAGCCCCAGCATTTT.